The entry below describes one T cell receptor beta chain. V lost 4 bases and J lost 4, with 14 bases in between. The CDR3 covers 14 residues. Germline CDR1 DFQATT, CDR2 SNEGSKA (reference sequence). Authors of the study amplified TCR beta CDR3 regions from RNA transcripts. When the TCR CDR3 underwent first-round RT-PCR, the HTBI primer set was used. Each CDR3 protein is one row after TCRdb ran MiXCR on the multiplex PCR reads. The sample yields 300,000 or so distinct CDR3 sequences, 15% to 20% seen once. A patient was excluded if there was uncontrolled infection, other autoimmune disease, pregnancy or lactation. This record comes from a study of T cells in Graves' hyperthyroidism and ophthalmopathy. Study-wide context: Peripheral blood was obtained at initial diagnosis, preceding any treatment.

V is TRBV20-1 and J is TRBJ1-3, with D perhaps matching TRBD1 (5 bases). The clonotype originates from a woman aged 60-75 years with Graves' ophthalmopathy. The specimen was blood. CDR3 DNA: TGCAGTGCTATGAGAGGGGCGCAAGGAAACACCATATATTTT. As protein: CSAMRGAQGNTIYF.